This T cell receptor (beta chain) was observed in a study of blood T cell repertoires in COVID-19. Method: immunoSEQ multiplex PCR; TCRdb's copy keeps in-frame clones and lacks some. The data hold about 280,000 clones, with about 83% observed a single time. V shed 10 bases and J shed 0 bases, with 17 bases lying between them. Germline V CDR1 and CDR2: LNHDA, SQIVND (reference sequence). The CDR3 has 15 amino acids. The material sequenced was PBMCs or T cells enriched from blood (not recorded which). The J gene is TRBJ2-3, the V gene TRBV19; tentatively, D is TRBD2 (5 bases). The TCR sequence derives from a woman in her thirties or forties who had recovered from COVID-19. CDR3 in DNA: TGTGCCACATCAGGAACTAGGACCAGCACAGATACGCAGTATTTT. Translation: CATSGTRTSTDTQYF.